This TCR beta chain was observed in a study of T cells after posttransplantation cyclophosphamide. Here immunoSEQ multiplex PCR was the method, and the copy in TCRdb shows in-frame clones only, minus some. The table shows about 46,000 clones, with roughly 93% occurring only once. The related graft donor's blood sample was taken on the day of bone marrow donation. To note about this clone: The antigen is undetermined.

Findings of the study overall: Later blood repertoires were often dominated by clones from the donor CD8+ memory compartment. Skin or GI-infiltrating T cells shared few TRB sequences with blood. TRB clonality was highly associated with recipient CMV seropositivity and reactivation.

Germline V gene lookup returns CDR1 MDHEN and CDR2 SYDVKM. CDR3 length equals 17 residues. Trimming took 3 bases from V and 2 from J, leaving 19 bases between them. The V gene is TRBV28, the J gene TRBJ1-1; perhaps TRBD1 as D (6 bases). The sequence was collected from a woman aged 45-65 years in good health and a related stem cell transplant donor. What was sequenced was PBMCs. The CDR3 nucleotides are TGTGCCAGCAGTTTTTTGACCAGACAGGAGGAAAACACTGAAGCTTTCTTT. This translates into CASSFLTRQEENTEAFF.